The next 32 T cell receptor beta chains were all read from a single sample in a study of cytomegalovirus exposure and HLA in healthy donors. Sequencing was performed with immunoSEQ multiplex PCR; in TCRdb, only in-frame clones are kept and a portion is missing. The repertoire holds about 160,000 clones, with approximately 86% as singletons. The specimen was PBMCs. These receptors all come from a woman younger than 30 in good health and CMV-seronegative.

The rearrangement uses TRBV5-1 and TRBJ1-2; the D is unclear. Trimming removed 0 bases at V and 6 bases at J, with 6 bases between. The germline V gene encodes CDR1 SGHRS and CDR2 YFSETQ. The CDR3 length is 12 residues. The CDR3 loop reads CASSLGGDGYTF. The CDR3 DNA sequence: TGCGCCAGCAGCTTGGGAGGAGATGGCTACACCTTC.

V usage is TRBV6-5 and J usage is TRBJ2-3, with D tentatively TRBD1 (5 bases). Germline loops: CDR1 MNHEY, CDR2 SVGAGI. CDR3 length equals 15 residues. The germline V and J ends were trimmed by 2 bases and 0 bases, with 9 bases remaining between them. The CDR3 nucleotides read TGTGCCAGCAGTTACGGGGCGGCTAGCACAGATACGCAGTATTTT. Protein sequence: CASSYGAASTDTQYF.

This clone appeared a few times. The J gene is TRBJ1-1, the V gene TRBV19; no definite D call. Germline loops: CDR1 LNHDA, CDR2 SQIVND (reference sequence). Trimming took 6 bases from V and 0 from J, leaving 14 bases between them. The CDR3 runs 15 residues. CDR3 sequence: CASSPEGYMNTEAFF. CDR3 bases: TGTGCCAGTAGCCCAGAGGGATACATGAACACTGAAGCTTTCTTT.

This chain uses TRBV5-4 with TRBJ2-1, with TRBD1 matching over 7 bases. Germline CDR1 is SGHNT and CDR2 is YYREEE (reference sequence). J lost 9 bases, V lost 4 bases, and 7 bases had no gene match. The CDR3 covers 13 residues. CDR3 in amino acids: CASSPPTGPEQFF. The CDR3 nucleotides are TGTGCCAGCAGCCCACCGACAGGGCCTGAGCAGTTCTTC.

The chain couples TRBV29-1 to TRBJ2-3, with 12 bases identical to TRBD1. The V and J ends lost 6 bases and 4 bases, in that order; junction bases with no gene match: 8. This CDR3 has 15 residues. CDR1 is SQVTM and CDR2 is ANQGSEA in the germline V gene. The DNA for the CDR3 is TGCAGCGTAGACCCCGGGACAGGGGGCGCAGATACGCAGTATTTT. It specifies CSVDPGTGGADTQYF.

The rearrangement uses TRBV12-5 and TRBJ2-1; tentative D call: TRBD1 (6 bases). The germline CDR1 and CDR2 sequences are LGHNT and FRNRAP. V lost 0 bases to trimming and J lost 6 bases, with 12 bases between them. The CDR3 is made up of 15 amino acids. The CDR3 bases are TGTGCTAGTGGTTTGGTACGTAGAGGGGGCAATGAGCAGTTCTTC. Translating gives CASGLVRRGGNEQFF.

The chain recombines TRBV10-3 with TRBJ2-7; 7 positions agree with TRBD1. The CDR3 is 14 amino acids. J lost 7 bases, V lost 6 bases, and 12 bases had no gene match. From germline, CDR1 is ENHRY and CDR2 SYGVKD. This CDR3 is CAISRAGGSGEQYF. The CDR3 nucleotides are TGTGCCATCAGCAGGGCAGGGGGTTCGGGTGAGCAGTACTTC.

The V and J genes are TRBV7-3 and TRBJ2-1; 9 positions match TRBD1. Trimming removed 4 bases from V and 6 bases from J; junction bases left unmatched: 10. From germline, CDR1 is SGHTA and CDR2 FQGTGA. The CDR3 has 16 amino acids. This CDR3 is CASSSHRGLGRNEQFF. The CDR3 nucleotides read TGTGCCAGCAGCTCCCACAGGGGGCTTGGGCGCAATGAGCAGTTCTTC.

The V gene is TRBV5-8, the J gene TRBJ1-5; no definite D call. The germline V gene encodes CDR1 SGHTS and CDR2 YDEGEE. There are 13 residues in the CDR3. Trimming stripped 2 bases from V and 0 bases from J, with 3 bases between. The CDR3 loop reads CASSFGSNQPQHF. In nucleotides, the CDR3 is TGTGCCAGCAGCTTCGGTAGCAATCAGCCCCAGCATTTT.

The CDR3 DNA reads as TGTGCCAGCGGACAGTCCTTGGGTAACTATGGCTACACCTTC. Its protein product is CASGQSLGNYGYTF. V is TRBV27 and J is TRBJ1-2, with a weak D call TRBD1 (6 bases). CDR1 is MNHEY, CDR2 SMNVEV, per germline (reference sequence). With 8 bases removed from V and 1 base from J, the gap between germline ends came to 14 bases. CDR3 size: 14 residues.

This clone occurred once. The chain employs TRBV6-1 and TRBJ2-7; D is possibly TRBD1 (5 bases). The CDR3 is made up of 12 amino acids. Germline V gives CDR1 MNHNS, CDR2 SASEGT. V gave up 6 bases and J gave up 3 bases, with 9 bases separating them. The DNA of the CDR3 is TGTGCCAGCAGCGATCAGGGCTACGAGCAGTACTTC. Translated, it gives CASSDQGYEQYF.

This rearrangement joins TRBV19 to TRBJ2-5; TRBD2 aligns across 12 bases. Per the germline V gene, CDR1 is LNHDA and CDR2 is SQIVND (reference sequence). This CDR3 contains 20 residues. The ends lost 5 bases at V and 3 bases at J; junction bases unmatched: 19. The CDR3 DNA reads as TGTGCCAGTAGTGGAGGCGGGGCTACTAGCGGGAGGACGATTAAAGAGACCCAGTACTTC. This gives the protein CASSGGGATSGRTIKETQYF. Full variable domain (rest looked up from reference TRBV19 and TRBJ2-5): DGGITQSPKYLFRKEGQNVTLSCEQNLNHDAMYWYRQDPGQGLRLIYYSQIVNDFQKGDIAEGYSVSREKKESFPLTVTSAQKNPTAFYLCASSGGGATSGRTIKETQYFGPGTRLLVL.

This chain joins TRBV7-3 and TRBJ1-6, with 10 bases identical to TRBD1. Looked up from germline, CDR1 is SGHTA and CDR2 is FQGTGA. This CDR3 is 14 amino acids long. The V segment lost 5 bases and the J segment 10 bases; nucleotides outside the gene matches: 5. As DNA, the CDR3 is TGTGCCAGCAGCACCGGGACAGGGGACTCACCCCTCCACTTT. Protein sequence: CASSTGTGDSPLHF.

J is TRBJ2-2 and V is TRBV9; 8 bases match TRBD2. Germline trimming cut 8 bases from V and 4 bases from J; bases unmatched to any gene: 4. This CDR3 has 13 residues. Germline values: CDR1 SGDLS, CDR2 YYNGEE. This CDR3 reads CASTLAGTGELFF. The CDR3, as DNA: TGTGCCAGTACTCTAGCGGGCACCGGGGAGCTGTTTTTT.

V is TRBV7-6 and J is TRBJ1-1, with D unresolved. V gave up 3 bases and J gave up 5 bases, with 10 bases separating them. The CDR3 runs 13 residues. From germline, CDR1 is SGHVS and CDR2 FNYEAQ. As DNA, the CDR3 is TGTGCCAGCAGCTTCGGCGGGCCGACTGAAGCTTTCTTT. Translated, it gives CASSFGGPTEAFF.

CDR3 in DNA: TGTGCCAGCAGTCCACAGGGCGGGGGGAACACTGAAGCTTTCTTT. This encodes CASSPQGGGNTEAFF. The chain recombines TRBV6-1 with TRBJ1-1, with D possibly TRBD1 on 6 matching bases. Per the germline V gene, CDR1 is MNHNS and CDR2 is SASEGT. V lost 5 bases, J lost 1 base, and 14 bases lay in between. This CDR3 is built from 15 residues.

This clone has a handful of counts. Written as DNA, the CDR3 is TGTGCCTGGAGTGAGCGGGGAAAGCAGTACTTC. It encodes CAWSERGKQYF. This chain links TRBV30 with TRBJ2-7; 7 positions match TRBD2. This CDR3 spans 11 amino acids. Germline trimming cut 1 base from V and 8 bases from J; bases unmatched to any gene: 2. Germline lookup yields CDR1 GTSNPN and CDR2 SVGIG (reference sequence).

The chain recombines TRBV5-1 with TRBJ2-5, with 7 bases identical to TRBD1. Trimming cost V 5 bases and J 0 bases; bases outside gene matches: 1. This CDR3 comprises 13 residues. Germline V gene data show CDR1 as SGHRS and CDR2 as YFSETQ. This CDR3 is CASSGTDQETQYF. The DNA of the CDR3 is TGCGCCAGCAGTGGGACAGACCAAGAGACCCAGTACTTC. Combining the CDR3 with reference TRBV5-1 and TRBJ2-5 gives the whole variable domain KAGVTQTPRYLIKTRGQQVTLSCSPISGHRSVSWYQQTPGQGLQFLFEYFSETQRNKGNFPGRFSGRQFSNSRSEMNVSTLELGDSALYLCASSGTDQETQYFGPGTRLLVL.

V gene TRBV6-6 combines with J gene TRBJ1-5; D unresolved. Germline V gene data show CDR1 as MNHNY and CDR2 as SVGAGI (reference sequence). The germline V and J ends were trimmed by 0 bases and 5 bases, with 14 bases remaining between them. CDR3 size: 16 residues. The chain's CDR3 is CASSYSGSPQDQPQHF. For the CDR3, the DNA is TGTGCCAGCAGTTACTCCGGGAGTCCTCAAGATCAGCCCCAGCATTTT.

This rearrangement joins TRBV5-1 to TRBJ1-1; D uncertain. Trimming cost V 4 bases and J 0 bases, with 19 bases left between them. The CDR3 covers 17 residues. The V gene's germline CDR1 is SGHRS and CDR2 YFSETQ. CDR3 amino acids: CASSPGLTRSMNTEAFF. CDR3 in DNA: TGCGCCAGCAGCCCTGGACTCACGAGAAGCATGAACACTGAAGCTTTCTTT.

V usage is TRBV10-3 and J usage is TRBJ1-1, with D perhaps TRBD1 (6 bases). This CDR3 comprises 14 residues. Looked up from germline, CDR1 is ENHRY and CDR2 is SYGVKD. V lost 10 bases to trimming and J lost 4 bases, with 19 bases between them. The CDR3 DNA reads as TGTGCCACGCACGGCGCCGGGGGGCCCACTGAAGCTTTCTTT. It codes for CATHGAGGPTEAFF.

This clone was found once. J is TRBJ2-1 and V is TRBV27; 9 positions agree with TRBD1. The CDR3 spans 17 residues. J lost 6 bases, V lost 8 bases, and 17 bases had no gene match. From germline, CDR1 is MNHEY and CDR2 SMNVEV (reference sequence). The CDR3 region is CASYLDRGRRECNEQFF. DNA for the CDR3: TGTGCCAGCTACCTGGACAGGGGTCGGCGGGAGTGCAATGAGCAGTTCTTC.

The CDR3 loop reads CSVRDRGANYGYTF. DNA for the CDR3: TGCAGCGTGAGAGACAGGGGGGCTAACTATGGCTACACCTTC. J is TRBJ1-2 and V is TRBV29-1; 9 nucleotides match TRBD1. V lost 6 bases, J lost 0 bases, and 5 bases stayed unmatched. Germline values: CDR1 SQVTM, CDR2 ANQGSEA. This CDR3 has 14 amino acids.

This clone was picked up one time. The chain uses TRBV2 and TRBJ2-5; 8 nucleotides line up with TRBD1. The CDR3 totals 13 residues. From germline, CDR1 is SNHLY and CDR2 FYNNEI. V lost 6 bases, J lost 3 bases, and 3 bases stayed unmatched. The chain's CDR3 is CASSRGLKETQYF. CDR3 in DNA: TGTGCCAGCAGCAGGGGGCTTAAAGAGACCCAGTACTTC.

The V and J genes are TRBV19 and TRBJ1-5, with 8 positions matching TRBD1. Per the germline V gene, CDR1 is LNHDA and CDR2 is SQIVND (reference sequence). J gave up 0 bases and V 9 bases, and 7 bases lay outside the gene matches. The CDR3 loop spans 15 amino acids. CDR3 amino acids: CASRDRSYSNQPQHF. The CDR3, as DNA: TGTGCCAGCCGGGACAGGAGTTATAGCAATCAGCCCCAGCATTTT.

As DNA, the CDR3 is TGCGCCAGTGGAGGGGGCGGTAATGAAAAACTGTTTTTT. It codes for CASGGGGNEKLFF. The rearrangement joins TRBV4-1 to TRBJ1-4, with TRBD1 matching 7 bases. The CDR3 spans 13 residues. CDR1 is MGHRA, CDR2 YSYEKL, per germline. V gave up 9 bases and J gave up 4 bases; unmatched junction bases: 5.

The genes are TRBV13 and TRBJ2-7; the D gene is possibly TRBD1 (6 bases). This CDR3 has 16 residues. Germline values: CDR1 PRHDT, CDR2 FYEKMQ (reference sequence). Trimming removed 0 bases from V and 2 bases from J, with 14 bases in between. The CDR3 loop is CASSLGTGTLAYEQYF. The CDR3 DNA reads as TGTGCCAGCAGCTTAGGTACCGGGACACTTGCCTACGAGCAGTACTTC. The whole variable domain, filled in from reference TRBV13 and TRBJ2-7, reads AAGVIQSPRHLIKEKRETATLKCYPIPRHDTVYWYQQGPGQDPQFLISFYEKMQSDKGSIPDRFSAQQFSDYHSELNMSSLELGDSALYFCASSLGTGTLAYEQYFGPGTRLTVT.

The chain combines TRBV4-3 with TRBJ2-2, with 7 bases identical to TRBD1. The CDR3 runs to 19 residues. In germline, CDR1 is LGHNA, CDR2 YSLEER. The trim removed 4 bases at V and 4 bases at J, leaving 18 bases unmatched. The CDR3 spells CASSRRPTGPLGSTGELFF. CDR3 DNA sequence: TGCGCCAGCAGCCGCCGCCCGACAGGGCCACTGGGGTCCACCGGGGAGCTGTTTTTT.

The CDR3 bases are TGTGCCATCAGGCGGGGTTCCTACGAGCAGTACTTC. Its protein is CAIRRGSYEQYF. The chain uses TRBV10-3 and TRBJ2-7, with D perhaps TRBD2 (6 bases). CDR3 length equals 12 residues. Trimming pared 6 bases from V and 1 base from J, leaving 7 bases between. Per germline, CDR1 ENHRY and CDR2 SYGVKD.

The V and J genes are TRBV6-5 and TRBJ1-1; D is possibly TRBD1 (5 bases). The CDR3 totals 12 residues. The V and J ends lost 5 bases and 11 bases respectively, with 15 bases between them. Per the germline V gene, CDR1 is MNHEY and CDR2 is SVGAGI. CDR3 nucleotides: TGTGCCAGCAGTCCAGGGAAAGGGGATGCTTTCTTT. Residues: CASSPGKGDAFF.

The V call is TRBV27, the J call TRBJ2-7; possibly TRBD2 for D (6 bases). The V gene lost 5 bases and the J gene lost 6 bases, with 26 bases spanning the gap. This CDR3 region has 17 residues. In germline, CDR1 is MNHEY, CDR2 SMNVEV (reference sequence). DNA for the CDR3: TGTGCCAGCAGTCCCCCGCCCGGGAGTGAAAGGGGTCTCGAGCAGTACTTC. Encoded protein: CASSPPPGSERGLEQYF.

In its sample, this clone is medium-sized. The chain is built from TRBV12-5 and TRBJ2-7; 10 nucleotides match TRBD1. Germline CDR1 and CDR2: LGHNT and FRNRAP. Trimming at V came to 6 bases and at J to 9 bases, leaving 8 bases not matched to a gene. The CDR3 totals 13 residues. The CDR3 nucleotides read TGTGCTAGTGGACGACAGGGGGCCTCAGCGCAGTACTTC. It yields the protein CASGRQGASAQYF.